These 16 T cell receptor beta chains were all obtained from the same sample, sequenced in a study of blood T cell repertoires in COVID-19. The data were produced by immunoSEQ multiplex PCR, yet TCRdb's version contains in-frame clones alone and is incomplete. The table has some 490,000 clones, around 85% seen once. Sequencing used PBMCs or T cells enriched from blood (not recorded which). The receptors shown here come from a woman aged 55 to 70 who had recovered from COVID-19.

The chain is built from TRBV5-1 and TRBJ2-2; TRBD1 might be the D (6 bases). V was pared by 3 bases and J by 0 bases, with 12 bases between. The CDR3 is made up of 16 amino acids. The germline gives CDR1 SGHRS, CDR2 YFSETQ. The CDR3 region has the DNA TGCGCCAGCAGCTACAGGACAGCTGCGAACACCGGGGAGCTGTTTTTT. Its protein is CASSYRTAANTGELFF.

This chain links TRBV12-5 with TRBJ2-4; no clear D gene. The CDR3 length is 16 residues. The V end lost 0 bases, the J end lost 3 bases, and 12 bases lay between the germline ends. Germline CDR1 and CDR2: LGHNT and FRNRAP. This CDR3 reads CASGLVVGSGKNIQYF. Here the CDR3 DNA reads TGTGCTAGTGGTTTGGTGGTTGGTTCAGGCAAAAACATTCAGTACTTC. Full variable domain (remainder filled in from reference TRBV12-5 and TRBJ2-4): DARVTQTPRHKVTEMGQEVTMRCQPILGHNTVFWYRQTMMQGLELLAYFRNRAPLDDSGMPKDRFSAEMPDATLATLKIQPSEPRDSAVYFCASGLVVGSGKNIQYFGAGTRLSVL.

This rearrangement joins TRBV5-1 to TRBJ1-2; TRBD1 agrees at 7 bases. The length of the CDR3 is 13 residues. After removal of 1 base from V and 10 bases from J, the junction contained 7 bases not matched to a gene. The germline CDR1 and CDR2 sequences are SGHRS and YFSETQ. The CDR3 coding sequence is TGCGCCAGCAGCTTGAAGTCTCAGGGGGACTACACCTTC. Encoded protein: CASSLKSQGDYTF.

The CDR3 here is CASSFGTGATEAFF. The DNA of the CDR3 is TGCGCCAGCAGCTTCGGGACAGGGGCCACTGAAGCTTTCTTT. The chain employs TRBV5-1 and TRBJ1-1; TRBD1 matches 10 bases. The CDR3 loop spans 14 amino acids. The germline V gene encodes CDR1 SGHRS and CDR2 YFSETQ. V trimming: 2 bases; J trimming: 4 bases; junction bases outside the gene matches: 2.

The rearrangement links TRBV3-1 (or the pseudogene TRBV3-2) to TRBJ1-2; TRBD1 aligns across 7 bases. This CDR3 has 13 amino acids. After removal of 5 bases from V and 4 bases from J, the junction contained 4 bases not matched to a gene. Per the germline V gene, CDR1 is LGHDT and CDR2 is YNNKEL (reference sequence). The CDR3 sequence: CASSGRTGYGYTF. The CDR3 DNA sequence: TGTGCCAGCAGCGGCCGGACAGGCTATGGCTACACCTTC.

Remarks on this clone: This same CDR3 is encoded by further DNA sequences in the sample. V gene TRBV19 combines with J gene TRBJ1-1; D unresolved. The CDR3 has 14 residues. CDR1 is LNHDA and CDR2 is SQIVND in the germline V gene (reference sequence). Trimming removed 3 bases at V and 0 bases at J, with 8 bases between. CDR3 nucleotides: TGTGCCAGTAGTATTGCAGGTTTGAACACTGAAGCTTTCTTT. This encodes CASSIAGLNTEAFF.

The rearrangement links TRBV7-2 to TRBJ2-3; unclear D gene. This CDR3 is 14 amino acids long. Trimming took 1 base from V and 0 from J, leaving 5 bases between them. Germline V lookup: CDR1 SGHTA, CDR2 FQGNSA. The CDR3 DNA follows: TGTGCCAGCAGCTTAGTTATGAGCACAGATACGCAGTATTTT. It specifies CASSLVMSTDTQYF.

The J gene is TRBJ1-3, the V gene TRBV30; D ambiguous. CDR3 length: 17 residues. V lost 4 bases and J 7 bases, leaving 26 bases between the germline ends. The germline V gene has CDR1 GTSNPN and CDR2 SVGIG (reference sequence). The CDR3 DNA reads TGTGCCTGGATCCCTCCCTTCGTAGCCGCATTAGCGAACACCATATATTTT. It yields the protein CAWIPPFVAALANTIYF. Using reference TRBV30 and TRBJ1-3 for the parts outside the CDR3, the full variable domain is SQTIHQWPATLVQPVGSPLSLECTVEGTSNPNLYWYRQAAGRGLQLLFYSVGIGQISSEVPQNLSASRPQDRQFILSSKKLLLSDSGFYLCAWIPPFVAALANTIYFGEGSWLTVV.

The V and J genes are TRBV30 and TRBJ1-3; D is uncertain. There are 12 residues in the CDR3. The germline V and J ends were trimmed by 3 bases and 6 bases, with 9 bases remaining between them. Germline V gives CDR1 GTSNPN, CDR2 SVGIG (reference sequence). The CDR3 DNA follows: TGTGCCTGGAGAGTGGCTTTAAACACCATATATTTT. This encodes CAWRVALNTIYF.

The rearrangement joins TRBV10-3 to TRBJ1-1; possibly TRBD1 for D (6 bases). Germline V gene sequence: CDR1 ENHRY, CDR2 SYGVKD. Trimming left V 6 bases short and J 0 bases short, with 11 bases between. The CDR3 is made up of 14 amino acids. The CDR3 reads CAIRDSYLNTEAFF. The CDR3 bases are TGTGCCATCAGGGACAGCTATTTGAACACTGAAGCTTTCTTT.

The chain uses TRBV20-1 and TRBJ1-5; D unclear. This CDR3 is 15 amino acids long. Germline V lookup: CDR1 DFQATT, CDR2 SNEGSKA (reference sequence). Trimming removed 3 bases at V and 0 bases at J, with 12 bases between. The CDR3 bases are TGCAGTGCTAGTAATCCGGGGAGTAGCAATCAGCCCCAGCATTTT. Protein sequence: CSASNPGSSNQPQHF.

This clone has just one count. The rearrangement links TRBV7-2 to TRBJ2-3; 8 bases align to TRBD2. V lost 5 bases to trimming and J lost 4 bases; unmatched junction nucleotides: 11. Germline CDR1 is SGHTA and CDR2 is FQGNSA. CDR3 size: 16 residues. CDR3 nucleotides: TGTGCCAGCAGCCCCAGACTAGCGCGGGCCGCAGATACGCAGTATTTT. Its protein product is CASSPRLARAADTQYF. The variable domain in full, completed from reference TRBV7-2 and TRBJ2-3, reads GAGVSQSPSNKVTEKGKDVELRCDPISGHTALYWYRQSLGQGLEFLIYFQGNSAPDKSGLPSDRFSAERTGGSVSTLTIQRTQQEDSAVYLCASSPRLARAADTQYFGPGTRLTVL.

This rearrangement joins TRBV6-4 to TRBJ1-6, with 8 bases fitting TRBD1. Germline CDR1 reads MRHNA; CDR2 reads SNTAGT. V trimming: 2 bases; J trimming: 5 bases; junction bases outside the gene matches: 8. The CDR3 covers 17 residues. The CDR3 loop is CASSDRGTGINNSPLHF. CDR3 nucleotide sequence: TGTGCCAGCAGTGACAGGGGGACAGGAATTAATAATTCACCCCTCCACTTT.

The rearrangement joins TRBV4-1 to TRBJ1-3; TRBD1 is a possible D gene (5 bases). V was cut by 3 bases and J by 0 bases, with 12 bases left in between. This CDR3 spans 16 amino acids. Germline V gives CDR1 MGHRA, CDR2 YSYEKL. CDR3 nucleotide sequence: TGCGCCAGCAGCCACCCGGGGGACTCCTCTGGAAACACCATATATTTT. Translating it yields CASSHPGDSSGNTIYF.

The chain's CDR3 is CASSHGGVQPQHF. CDR3 DNA: TGTGCCAGCAGCCATGGAGGGGTCCAGCCCCAGCATTTT. The chain uses TRBV7-2 and TRBJ1-5; possibly TRBD1 for D (5 bases). Germline V gene sequence: CDR1 SGHTA, CDR2 FQGNSA. This CDR3 contains 13 residues. Trimming removed 5 bases at V and 7 bases at J, with 12 bases between.

The V and J genes are TRBV5-1 and TRBJ2-7; TRBD1 agrees at 7 bases. Germline CDR1 is SGHRS and CDR2 is YFSETQ. This CDR3 spans 13 amino acids. V trimming: 7 bases; J trimming: 6 bases; junction bases outside the gene matches: 10. The CDR3 sequence: CASSIEGAREQYF. CDR3 DNA sequence: TGCGCCAGCTCCATAGAGGGGGCCCGCGAGCAGTACTTC.